The present T cell receptor beta chain was sequenced within a study of T cells after yellow fever vaccination. Study-level points and caveats: The appearance of a small share of clonotypes in both CD4 and CD8 compartments was observed. The booster response re-showed most primary clones: approximately 95% CD4, more than 80% CD8.

This clonotype was seen repeatedly, ten times or more. The antigen is not known. CDR3 size: 12 residues. Between the trimmed V and J ends, which lost 3 bases and 8 bases, there was a span of 10 bases. Germline CDR1 is SGHTA and CDR2 is FQGNSA. TCR cDNA was made by 5'RACE template switching, adding a universal primer site and UMIs. TCRdb redid the calling of the 5' RACE reads with MiXCR, one entry per CDR3 protein. The table has roughly 330,000 distinct CDR3 sequences, almost 4% seen once; the top ten hold 20% to 25%. This receptor was obtained from a man aged 18 to 29 who received the YFV17D yellow fever vaccine. The rearrangement links TRBV7-2 to TRBJ1-2; a possible D gene is TRBD1 (5 bases). Sequenced here: PBMCs, sampled 5 days after the yellow fever booster vaccination. CDR3 nucleotide sequence: TGTGCCAGCAGCTTTCGAAACAGGGGCTACACCTTC. The encoded protein is CASSFRNRGYTF.